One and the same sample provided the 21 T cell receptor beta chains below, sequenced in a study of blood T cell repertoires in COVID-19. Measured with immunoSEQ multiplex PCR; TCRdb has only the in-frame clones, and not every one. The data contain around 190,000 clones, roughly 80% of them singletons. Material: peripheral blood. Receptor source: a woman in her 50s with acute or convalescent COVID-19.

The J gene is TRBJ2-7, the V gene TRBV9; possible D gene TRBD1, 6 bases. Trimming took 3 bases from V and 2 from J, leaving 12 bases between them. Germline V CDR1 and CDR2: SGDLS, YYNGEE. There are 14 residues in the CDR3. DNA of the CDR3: TGTGCCAGCAGCGCCGGGACAACAACCTACGAGCAGTACTTC. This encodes CASSAGTTTYEQYF.

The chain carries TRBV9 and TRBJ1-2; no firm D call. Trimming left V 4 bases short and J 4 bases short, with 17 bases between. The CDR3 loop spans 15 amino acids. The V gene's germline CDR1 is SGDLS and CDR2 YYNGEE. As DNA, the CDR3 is TGTGCCAGCAGCTTGGGCTGGGGAGAGTCCTATGGCTACACCTTC. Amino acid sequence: CASSLGWGESYGYTF.

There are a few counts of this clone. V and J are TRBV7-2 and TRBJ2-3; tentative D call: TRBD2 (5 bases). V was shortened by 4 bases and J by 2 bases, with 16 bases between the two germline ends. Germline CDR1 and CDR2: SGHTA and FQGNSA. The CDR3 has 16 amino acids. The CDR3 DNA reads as TGTGCCAGCAGCTCCGGGTCCGGGGTCTTCACAGATACGCAGTATTTT. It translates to CASSSGSGVFTDTQYF.

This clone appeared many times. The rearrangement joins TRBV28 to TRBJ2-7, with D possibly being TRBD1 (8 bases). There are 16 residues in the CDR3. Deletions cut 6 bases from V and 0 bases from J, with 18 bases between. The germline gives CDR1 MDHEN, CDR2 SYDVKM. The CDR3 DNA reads TGTGCCAGCAGCCCCGGGGAGGGACAGGTCTCCTACGAGCAGTACTTC. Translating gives CASSPGEGQVSYEQYF.

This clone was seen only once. In DNA form, the CDR3 reads TGCGCCAGCAGCCAAGATGTAACAGGGGGCTACGAGCAGTACTTC. Translated: CASSQDVTGGYEQYF. This chain joins TRBV4-1 and TRBJ2-7; 8 bases line up with TRBD1. The CDR3 runs to 15 residues. Per germline, CDR1 MGHRA and CDR2 YSYEKL. Unmatched junction bases numbered 4, after V lost 0 bases and J lost 3 bases.

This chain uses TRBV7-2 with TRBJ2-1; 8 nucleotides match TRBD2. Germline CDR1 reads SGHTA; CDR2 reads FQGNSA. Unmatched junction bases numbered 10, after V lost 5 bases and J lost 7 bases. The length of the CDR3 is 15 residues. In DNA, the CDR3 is TGTGCCAGCAGCCGGGGACGCCGGGGGGGGAATGAGCAGTTCTTC. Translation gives CASSRGRRGGNEQFF.

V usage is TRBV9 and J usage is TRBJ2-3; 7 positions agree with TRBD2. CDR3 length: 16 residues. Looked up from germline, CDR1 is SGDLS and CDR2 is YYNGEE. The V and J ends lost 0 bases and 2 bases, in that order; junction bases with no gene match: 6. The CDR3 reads CASSVGLAGYTDTQYF. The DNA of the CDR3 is TGTGCCAGCAGCGTAGGGTTAGCGGGCTACACAGATACGCAGTATTTT.

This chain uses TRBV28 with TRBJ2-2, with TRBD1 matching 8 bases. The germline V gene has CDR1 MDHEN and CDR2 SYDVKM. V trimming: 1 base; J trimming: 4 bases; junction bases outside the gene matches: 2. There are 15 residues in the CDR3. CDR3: CASSLSGGITGELFF. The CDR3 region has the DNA TGTGCCAGCAGTTTATCAGGGGGCATCACCGGGGAGCTGTTTTTT. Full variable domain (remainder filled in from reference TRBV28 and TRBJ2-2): DVKVTQSSRYLVKRTGEKVFLECVQDMDHENMFWYRQDPGLGLRLIYFSYDVKMKEKGDIPEGYSVSREKKERFSLILESASTNQTSMYLCASSLSGGITGELFFGEGSRLTVL.

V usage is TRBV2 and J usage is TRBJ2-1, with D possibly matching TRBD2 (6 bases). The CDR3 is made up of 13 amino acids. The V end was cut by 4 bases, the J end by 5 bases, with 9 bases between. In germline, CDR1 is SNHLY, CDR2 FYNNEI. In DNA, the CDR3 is TGTGCCAGCAGTGTAGCGGCCCACAATGAGCAGTTCTTC. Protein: CASSVAAHNEQFF.

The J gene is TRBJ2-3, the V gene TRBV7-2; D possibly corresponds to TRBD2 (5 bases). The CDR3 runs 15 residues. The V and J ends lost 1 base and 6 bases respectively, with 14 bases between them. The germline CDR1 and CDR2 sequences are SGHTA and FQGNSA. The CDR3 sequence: CASSLEGQVADTQYF. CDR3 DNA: TGTGCCAGCAGCTTAGAGGGCCAGGTAGCGGATACGCAGTATTTT.

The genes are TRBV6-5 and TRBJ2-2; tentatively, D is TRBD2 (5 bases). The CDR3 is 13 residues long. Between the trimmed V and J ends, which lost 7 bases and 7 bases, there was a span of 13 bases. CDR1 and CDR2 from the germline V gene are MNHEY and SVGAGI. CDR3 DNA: TGTGCCAGCACCCCGCGACGGGACGGGGAGCTGTTTTTT. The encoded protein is CASTPRRDGELFF.

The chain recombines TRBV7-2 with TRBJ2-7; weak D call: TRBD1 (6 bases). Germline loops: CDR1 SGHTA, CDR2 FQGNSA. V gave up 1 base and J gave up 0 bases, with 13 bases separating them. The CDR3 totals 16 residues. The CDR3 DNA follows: TGTGCCAGCAGCTTAGTTAACAGGGCGAGCTCCTACGAGCAGTACTTC. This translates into CASSLVNRASSYEQYF. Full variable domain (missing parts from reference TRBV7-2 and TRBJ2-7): GAGVSQSPSNKVTEKGKDVELRCDPISGHTALYWYRQSLGQGLEFLIYFQGNSAPDKSGLPSDRFSAERTGGSVSTLTIQRTQQEDSAVYLCASSLVNRASSYEQYFGPGTRLTVT.

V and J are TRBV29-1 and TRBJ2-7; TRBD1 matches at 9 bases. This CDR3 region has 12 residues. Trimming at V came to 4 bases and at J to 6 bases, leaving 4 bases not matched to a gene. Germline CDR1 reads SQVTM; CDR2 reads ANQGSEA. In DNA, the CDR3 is TGCAGCGTTGGCCGGGACAGGGCCGAGCAGTACTTC. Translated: CSVGRDRAEQYF.

The CDR3 DNA reads TGTGCCAGCAGAACACAGGGCTACTCCTACGAGCAGTACTTC. Residues: CASRTQGYSYEQYF. The chain has TRBV28 and TRBJ2-7; possible D gene TRBD1, 6 bases. V lost 6 bases, J lost 0 bases, and 12 bases lay in between. Germline V gene sequence: CDR1 MDHEN, CDR2 SYDVKM. This CDR3 is built from 14 residues. The full variable domain, its missing parts supplied by reference TRBV28 and TRBJ2-7, is DVKVTQSSRYLVKRTGEKVFLECVQDMDHENMFWYRQDPGLGLRLIYFSYDVKMKEKGDIPEGYSVSREKKERFSLILESASTNQTSMYLCASRTQGYSYEQYFGPGTRLTVT.

The CDR3 DNA reads TGTGCCAGCAGCTTAGGGTTCAGGGGTAGTAATGAGCAGTTCTTC. Translated, it gives CASSLGFRGSNEQFF. The chain links TRBV5-8 to TRBJ2-1, with D possibly TRBD1 on 6 matching bases. V was cut by 2 bases and J by 7 bases, with 16 bases left in between. Germline CDR1 is SGHTS and CDR2 is YDEGEE. CDR3 length: 15 amino acids.

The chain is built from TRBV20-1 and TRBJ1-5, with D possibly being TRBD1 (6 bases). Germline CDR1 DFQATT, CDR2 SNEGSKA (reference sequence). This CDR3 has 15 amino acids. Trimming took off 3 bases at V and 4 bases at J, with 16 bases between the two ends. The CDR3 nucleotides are TGCAGTGCTAGTTCAGGGGCTTTACTAAATCAGCCCCAGCATTTT. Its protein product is CSASSGALLNQPQHF.

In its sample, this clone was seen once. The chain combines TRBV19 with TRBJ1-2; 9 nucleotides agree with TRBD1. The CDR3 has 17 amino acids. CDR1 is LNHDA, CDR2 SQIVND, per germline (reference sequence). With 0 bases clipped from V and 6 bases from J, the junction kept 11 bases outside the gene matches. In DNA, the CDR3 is TGTGCCAGTAGTATAGATACCGGGACAGGGCTTAGGAATGGCTACACCTTC. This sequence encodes CASSIDTGTGLRNGYTF. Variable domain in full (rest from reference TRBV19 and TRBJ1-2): DGGITQSPKYLFRKEGQNVTLSCEQNLNHDAMYWYRQDPGQGLRLIYYSQIVNDFQKGDIAEGYSVSREKKESFPLTVTSAQKNPTAFYLCASSIDTGTGLRNGYTFGSGTRLTVV.

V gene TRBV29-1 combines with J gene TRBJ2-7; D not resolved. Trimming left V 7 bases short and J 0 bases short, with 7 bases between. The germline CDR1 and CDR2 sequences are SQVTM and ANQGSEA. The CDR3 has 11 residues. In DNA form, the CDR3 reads TGCAGCGCCAAGAGCTCCTACGAGCAGTACTTC. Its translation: CSAKSSYEQYF.

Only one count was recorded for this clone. The CDR3 protein is CASSLASPTSGGLYEQYF. CDR3 bases: TGTGCCAGCAGCTTAGCGTCCCCGACTAGCGGTGGACTCTACGAGCAGTACTTC. V is TRBV7-6 and J is TRBJ2-7, with 9 bases fitting TRBD2. The germline V gene has CDR1 SGHVS and CDR2 FNYEAQ. The V and J ends lost 0 bases and 3 bases, in that order; junction bases with no gene match: 12. The CDR3 sequence is 18 residues long.

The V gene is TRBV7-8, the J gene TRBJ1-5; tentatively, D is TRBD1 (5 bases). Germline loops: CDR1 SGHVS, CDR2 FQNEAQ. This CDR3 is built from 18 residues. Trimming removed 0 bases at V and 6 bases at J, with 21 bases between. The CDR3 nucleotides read TGTGCCAGCAGCTTAGCAGGTTCGGGGGGAAGAAGGGGTCAGCCCCAGCATTTT. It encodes CASSLAGSGGRRGQPQHF.

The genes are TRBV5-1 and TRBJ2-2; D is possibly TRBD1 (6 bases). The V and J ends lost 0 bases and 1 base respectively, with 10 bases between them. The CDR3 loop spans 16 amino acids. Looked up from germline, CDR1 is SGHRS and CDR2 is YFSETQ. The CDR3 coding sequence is TGCGCCAGCAGCTTGGGGGTGGACAGGAACACCGGGGAGCTGTTTTTT. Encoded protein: CASSLGVDRNTGELFF.